This paragraph reports one T cell receptor (beta chain). Its antigen is not identified. The source material, RNA transcripts, was used to amplify TCR beta CDR3 regions. First-round RT-PCR of the TCR CDR3 relied on the HTBI primer set. TCRdb called the multiplex PCR reads again in MiXCR, with one record for every CDR3 protein. The profile shows about 740,000 distinct CDR3 sequences, about 15% of them singletons. The data were obtained in a study of T cells in Graves' hyperthyroidism and ophthalmopathy. Findings and limits, study-wide: A 13 V-J signature model discriminated ophthalmopathy versus stable hyperthyroidism. Blood held most thyroid clonotypes expanded above 0.001 frequency.

CDR3 length equals 15 residues. V lost 9 bases, J lost 0 bases, and 9 bases stayed unmatched. Per germline, CDR1 SNHLY and CDR2 FYNNEI. Clinicians diagnosed patients from clinical symptoms, serum thyroxine and TRAb, thyroid ultrasound and orbital computed tomography. The chain is built from TRBV2 and TRBJ2-3, with TRBD2 identical over 7 bases. This receptor was taken from a young woman with Graves' hyperthyroidism. Sequencing used blood. Here the CDR3 DNA reads TGTGCCAGTGAAGCTAGCGGAGTTAGCACAGATACGCAGTATTTT. Protein: CASEASGVSTDTQYF. The whole variable domain, filled in from reference TRBV2 and TRBJ2-3, reads EPEVTQTPSHQVTQMGQEVILRCVPISNHLYFYWYRQILGQKVEFLVSFYNNEISEKSEIFDDQFSVERPDGSNFTLKIRSTKLEDSAMYFCASEASGVSTDTQYFGPGTRLTVL.